This T cell receptor (beta chain) originates from a study of CD8 T cells in ankylosing spondylitis. This CDR3 spans 15 amino acids. The germline CDR1 and CDR2 sequences are DFQATT and SNEGSKA (reference sequence). The J segment lost 2 bases and the V segment lost 3 bases, leaving 4 bases of the junction unmatched. It was by quantitative 5'-RACE with molecular barcodes that TCR beta libraries were made. One entry per CDR3 protein results from TCRdb running MiXCR on the 5' RACE reads. There are 200,000 to 250,000 distinct CDR3 sequences in the sample; about a quarter occur only once, and about 6.9% lies in the top ten. This clonotype was counted at least ten times. Antigen: not known. Notes on the study in general: CD8+ disease-linked clones were present at relatively low frequencies in blood. Previous work reported some of these motif variants in the synovial fluid and blood of reactive arthritis.

This chain joins TRBV20-1 and TRBJ2-7, with 13 bases that match TRBD2. The TCR was taken from a male donor with ankylosing spondylitis or in good health (not recorded which). The sequenced sample consisted of blood, either unsorted or a sorted T cell fraction (not recorded which). CDR3: CSARGTSGTAYEQYF. CDR3 sequence (DNA): TGCAGTGCTAGGGGGACTAGCGGGACCGCCTACGAGCAGTACTTC.